One T cell receptor (beta chain) is described in this entry. This CDR3 is built from 16 residues. These data belong to a study of long-term antiretroviral therapy in people with HIV. The run of the v3.0 immunoSEQ assay was at survey level. Produced via immunoSEQ multiplex PCR; TCRdb's table is partial and in-frame only. The sample includes 23,000 or so clones, over 85% seen only once; the top ten take about 10%. The specimen comprised unsorted PBMCs, sampled 7.6 years after starting antiretroviral therapy. This receptor was taken from a woman in her 40s with HIV. V is TRBV21-1 and J is TRBJ1-2; the table's TRBD1 call for D was not verified on the DNA. TRBV21-1 is an annotated pseudogene. The CDR3 DNA follows: TGTGCCAGCAGCAAAGACCGGACAGGACTCGCCTATGGCTACACCTTC. It encodes CASSKDRTGLAYGYTF.